A single sample gave rise to the 16 T cell receptor beta chains below, sequenced in a study of cytomegalovirus exposure and HLA in healthy donors. Primers: 60 Vbeta forward and 13 Jbeta reverse. Profiling relied on immunoSEQ multiplex PCR, and the TCRdb table lists in-frame clones only, not all of them. Of more than 95,000 clones detected, roughly 85% appear once; the ten largest clones hold 20%. Sequenced: PBMCs. The receptors shown here come from a man aged 18 to 30 in good health and CMV-seropositive.

The rearrangement joins TRBV6-5 to TRBJ1-5, with D possibly being TRBD1 (6 bases). V gave up 2 bases and J gave up 4 bases, with 15 bases separating them. Germline CDR1 MNHEY, CDR2 SVGAGI. The CDR3 is 16 residues long. CDR3 region: CASSYPEGQGNQPQHF. DNA for the CDR3: TGTGCCAGCAGTTACCCTGAGGGGCAGGGGAATCAGCCCCAGCATTTT.

CDR3 in DNA: TGTGCCGTGAAAATGACAGGGCAAGGCTACACCTTC. It is translated as CAVKMTGQGYTF. The J gene is TRBJ1-2, the V gene TRBV30; TRBD1 matches 7 bases. V was pared by 8 bases and J by 8 bases, with 11 bases of the junction left unmatched. The CDR3 is 12 amino acids. Looked up from germline, CDR1 is GTSNPN and CDR2 is SVGIG (reference sequence).

The rearrangement uses TRBV25-1 and TRBJ2-1; perhaps TRBD1 as D (6 bases). The CDR3 spans 15 residues. Trimming took 6 bases from V and 3 from J, leaving 15 bases between them. Germline V CDR1 and CDR2: MGHDK, SYGVNS. This chain's CDR3 is CASSPRGMYYNEQFF. In nucleotides, the CDR3 is TGTGCCAGCAGCCCTAGGGGGATGTACTACAATGAGCAGTTCTTC. Filled out from reference TRBV25-1 and TRBJ2-1, the complete variable domain reads EADIYQTPRYLVIGTGKKITLECSQTMGHDKMYWYQQDPGMELHLIHYSYGVNSTEKGDLSSESTVSRIRTEHFPLTLESARPSHTSQYLCASSPRGMYYNEQFFGPGTRLTVL.

This sequence joins TRBV5-6 and TRBJ2-3; 8 positions agree with TRBD2. This CDR3 comprises 14 residues. V shed 0 bases, J shed 6 bases, and the junction held 3 bases outside the gene matches. CDR1 SGHDT and CDR2 YYEEEE come from the germline V gene. The CDR3 nucleotides are TGTGCCAGCAGCTTGGCCGGGGGGGCGGATACGCAGTATTTT. Translating it yields CASSLAGGADTQYF.

The chain recombines TRBV7-8 with TRBJ1-2; 7 bases line up with TRBD1. Germline V CDR1 and CDR2: SGHVS, FQNEAQ. V lost 1 base to trimming and J lost 8 bases; unmatched junction nucleotides: 16. The CDR3 is 17 amino acids. The CDR3 DNA is TGTGCCAGCAGCTTAGATTTTCGGCCAGGGGGTGGCCACGGCTACACCTTC. Translated: CASSLDFRPGGGHGYTF.

The CDR3 DNA follows: TGTGCCAGCAGCACTCCGGGACAGGGGTTTCCCCCAGAAAAACTGTTTTTT. Translating it yields CASSTPGQGFPPEKLFF. The V call is TRBV7-9, the J call TRBJ1-4; TRBD1 aligns across 10 bases. Germline trimming cut 5 bases from V and 8 bases from J; bases unmatched to any gene: 14. Looked up from germline, CDR1 is SEHNR and CDR2 is FQNEAQ (reference sequence). The CDR3 has 17 residues.

The table lists this clone with a few counts. The CDR3 bases are TGTGCCAGCGGTGGAGAGGCTTTCTTT. Protein: CASGGEAFF. This sequence joins TRBV2 and TRBJ1-1; D gene uncertain. Germline CDR1 is SNHLY and CDR2 is FYNNEI. The CDR3 is made up of 9 amino acids. With 8 bases removed from V and 11 bases from J, the gap between germline ends came to 9 bases.

This chain uses TRBV6-1 with TRBJ2-2, with D possibly TRBD2 on 5 matching bases. CDR1 is MNHNS and CDR2 is SASEGT in the germline V gene. This CDR3 contains 13 residues. Trimming removed 7 bases from V and 3 bases from J, with 9 bases in between. Here the CDR3 reads CASTPGDTGELFF. In DNA, the CDR3 is TGTGCCAGCACCCCCGGGGACACCGGGGAGCTGTTTTTT.

J is TRBJ2-3 and V is TRBV9; D may be TRBD2 (6 bases). The CDR3 runs 16 residues. The V end lost 0 bases, the J end lost 5 bases, and 16 bases lay between the germline ends. The V gene's germline CDR1 is SGDLS and CDR2 YYNGEE. CDR3 sequence reads: CASSVEGTGGLDTQYF. CDR3 DNA sequence: TGTGCCAGCAGCGTAGAGGGGACTGGCGGACTAGATACGCAGTATTTT.

The V call is TRBV5-6, the J call TRBJ2-7; D possibly corresponds to TRBD1 (7 bases). CDR3 length equals 14 residues. With 4 bases removed from V and 4 bases from J, the gap between germline ends came to 15 bases. Germline lookup yields CDR1 SGHDT and CDR2 YYEEEE. The CDR3 nucleotides read TGTGCCAGCAGCCGGACAGGACTACTTTACGAGCAGTACTTC. It encodes CASSRTGLLYEQYF.

The genes are TRBV27 and TRBJ2-1; D is perhaps TRBD2 (6 bases). The germline V and J ends were trimmed by 10 bases and 0 bases, with 16 bases remaining between them. Germline V gene data show CDR1 as MNHEY and CDR2 as SMNVEV (reference sequence). The CDR3 consists of 15 residues. Here the CDR3 reads CATRYGGSSYNEQFF. Written as DNA, the CDR3 is TGTGCCACCCGATATGGGGGGAGCTCCTACAATGAGCAGTTCTTC.

This clone was seen a handful of times. The CDR3 reads CASSRSSGAGGPGTWTQYF. In DNA, the CDR3 is TGCGCCAGCAGCCGATCATCGGGAGCGGGGGGGCCGGGGACATGGACCCAGTACTTC. V usage is TRBV5-1 and J usage is TRBJ2-5, with TRBD2 identical over 10 bases. The CDR3 covers 19 residues. The ends lost 4 bases at V and 7 bases at J; junction bases unmatched: 22. Per the germline V gene, CDR1 is SGHRS and CDR2 is YFSETQ.

V usage is TRBV7-9 and J usage is TRBJ1-1, with unresolved D. The CDR3 spans 14 residues. Looked up from germline, CDR1 is SEHNR and CDR2 is FQNEAQ (reference sequence). Deletions cut 0 bases from V and 1 base from J, with 6 bases between. The CDR3 coding sequence is TGTGCCAGCAGCTTAGCGGGCCCGAACACTGAAGCTTTCTTT. Its protein is CASSLAGPNTEAFF.

The V call is TRBV13, the J call TRBJ1-2; the match to TRBD1 covers 7 bases. The germline V gene encodes CDR1 PRHDT and CDR2 FYEKMQ (reference sequence). This CDR3 contains 13 residues. Trimming removed 4 bases from V and 3 bases from J; junction bases left unmatched: 2. The CDR3 sequence is CASSYGTDYGYTF. CDR3 nucleotide sequence: TGTGCCAGCAGCTACGGGACAGACTATGGCTACACCTTC.

The chain employs TRBV9 and TRBJ2-5, with D possibly TRBD2 on 6 matching bases. The CDR3 consists of 15 residues. V was shortened by 0 bases and J by 5 bases, with 14 bases between the two germline ends. CDR1 and CDR2 (germline): SGDLS, YYNGEE. The DNA of the CDR3 is TGTGCCAGCAGCGTAGGGGGGGTGTACGGGGAGACCCAGTACTTC. This gives the protein CASSVGGVYGETQYF.

The V call is TRBV10-3, the J call TRBJ2-7, with D maybe TRBD1 (6 bases). Germline lookup yields CDR1 ENHRY and CDR2 SYGVKD. The germline V and J ends were trimmed by 10 bases and 3 bases, with 19 bases remaining between them. CDR3 size: 14 residues. This CDR3 reads CATRSYRDYYEQYF. CDR3 in DNA: TGTGCCACCCGCTCGTACAGGGATTACTACGAGCAGTACTTC.